Presented here are 31 T cell receptor beta chains from one specimen sequenced in a study of blood T cell repertoires in COVID-19. This table comes from immunoSEQ multiplex PCR, and its TCRdb copy is limited to in-frame clones, with some not included. The sample contains over 110,000 clones, 79% of which appear only once. Sequenced: peripheral blood. The receptors stem from a man in his fifties or sixties with acute or convalescent COVID-19.

This clone was seen a few times. The chain has TRBV11-2 and TRBJ1-2; D is perhaps TRBD1 (6 bases). In germline, CDR1 is SGHAT, CDR2 FQNNGV. V was trimmed by 11 bases and J by 4 bases, leaving 14 bases between them. This CDR3 has 12 amino acids. The CDR3 loop reads CAVLTGFYGYTF. The DNA of the CDR3 is TGTGCCGTGCTGACAGGCTTCTATGGCTACACCTTC.

The sample holds one count of this clone. The genes are TRBV9 and TRBJ1-1; D gene unclear. Germline CDR1 is SGDLS and CDR2 is YYNGEE. V was clipped by 3 bases and J by 6 bases, with 18 bases between them. This CDR3 is built from 15 residues. In DNA form, the CDR3 reads TGTGCCAGCAGCGCCGCGACTCGGCAGTCATCTGAAGCTTTCTTT. Encoded protein: CASSAATRQSSEAFF. The full variable domain, completed using reference TRBV9 and TRBJ1-1, is DSGVTQTPKHLITATGQRVTLRCSPRSGDLSVYWYQQSLDQGLQFLIQYYNGEERAKGNILERFSAQQFPDLHSELNLSSLELGDSALYFCASSAATRQSSEAFFGQGTRLTVV.

V and J are TRBV4-3 and TRBJ1-6; a weak D match, TRBD1 (5 bases). The CDR3 consists of 16 residues. The germline gives CDR1 LGHNA, CDR2 YSLEER. V was pared by 1 base and J by 6 bases, with 13 bases between. CDR3 nucleotides: TGCGCCAGCAGCCAAGTTGGTCAGGGAGGTAATTCACCCCTCCACTTT. As protein: CASSQVGQGGNSPLHF.

By share, this clone ranks as medium-sized (0.01 to 0.1%). The chain is built from TRBV24-1 and TRBJ2-3; D is undetermined. This CDR3 comprises 11 residues. Looked up from germline, CDR1 is KGHDR and CDR2 is SFDVKD. V lost 7 bases and J 4 bases, leaving 5 bases between the germline ends. This CDR3 reads CATSFADTQYF. CDR3 DNA: TGTGCCACCAGCTTTGCAGATACGCAGTATTTT.

The chain has TRBV30 and TRBJ1-5, with TRBD1 matching 7 bases. The CDR3 covers 13 residues. The V and J ends lost 2 bases and 7 bases, in that order; junction bases with no gene match: 5. Germline CDR1 and CDR2: GTSNPN and SVGIG (reference sequence). The CDR3 nucleotides are TGTGCCTGGAGTCGACAGGGTGGACAGCCCCAGCATTTT. Encoded protein: CAWSRQGGQPQHF.

The chain couples TRBV5-1 to TRBJ1-2; 8 bases line up with TRBD1. This CDR3 region has 11 residues. The V gene end was trimmed by 0 bases and the J gene end by 13 bases; junction bases not matched to a gene: 2. CDR1 is SGHRS, CDR2 YFSETQ, per germline. CDR3: CASSLAGQVTF. The DNA for the CDR3 is TGCGCCAGCAGCTTGGCGGGACAGGTCACCTTC.

V is TRBV4-3 and J is TRBJ2-3, with TRBD2 matching over 7 bases. The length of the CDR3 is 15 residues. Trimming at V came to 0 bases and at J to 10 bases, leaving 10 bases not matched to a gene. The germline V gene has CDR1 LGHNA and CDR2 YSLEER. The CDR3 nucleotides are TGCGCCAGCAGCCAAGAGTCGGGCGGGAGTTATCCGCAGTATTTT. It is translated as CASSQESGGSYPQYF.

This chain links TRBV12-2 with TRBJ2-2; the D call in the table, TRBD2, was not verified against the DNA. TRBV12-2 is given as a pseudogene. CDR3 length equals 17 residues. This chain's CDR3 is CASRLARVGTNTGELFF. The CDR3 nucleotides read TGTGCAAGTCGCTTAGCTCGAGTCGGGACTAACACCGGGGAGCTGTTTTTT.

This chain uses TRBV29-1 with TRBJ2-2, with TRBD1 as a possible D gene (5 bases). This CDR3 has 16 residues. The V and J ends lost 4 bases and 3 bases respectively, with 18 bases between them. CDR1 SQVTM and CDR2 ANQGSEA come from the germline V gene. This CDR3 is CSVGWAQGRDTGELFF. The DNA of the CDR3 is TGCAGCGTTGGTTGGGCTCAGGGAAGGGACACCGGGGAGCTGTTTTTT.

The table lists this clone with a few counts. The rearrangement links TRBV6-2 or TRBV6-3 to TRBJ2-3, with TRBD2 matching 8 bases. Germline CDR1 reads MNHEY; CDR2 reads SVGEGT. V lost 6 bases to trimming and J lost 2 bases; unmatched junction nucleotides: 10. This CDR3 is built from 16 residues. This chain's CDR3 is CASSYIAGSLTDTQYF. The CDR3 DNA sequence: TGTGCCAGCAGCTATATAGCGGGAAGCCTCACAGATACGCAGTATTTT.

This sequence joins TRBV6-5 and TRBJ1-4; no firm D call. There are 14 residues in the CDR3. V lost 6 bases and J 0 bases, leaving 8 bases between the germline ends. The germline gives CDR1 MNHEY, CDR2 SVGAGI. CDR3 DNA: TGTGCCAGCAGGCGGGAGGCAACTAATGAAAAACTGTTTTTT. Translating it yields CASRREATNEKLFF.

The V gene is TRBV3-1 (or the pseudogene TRBV3-2), the J gene TRBJ2-7; a weak D match, TRBD1 (7 bases). The germline V gene has CDR1 LGHDT and CDR2 YNNKEL (reference sequence). The CDR3 runs 12 residues. V gave up 8 bases and J gave up 3 bases, with 11 bases separating them. The CDR3 coding sequence is TGTGCCAGCTCAGGGGGGTTCTACGAGCAGTACTTC. It specifies CASSGGFYEQYF.

V usage is TRBV6-5 and J usage is TRBJ1-2; 8 nucleotides agree with TRBD1. V dropped 2 bases and J dropped 6; count of bases not matched to a gene: 2. Germline V lookup: CDR1 MNHEY, CDR2 SVGAGI. The CDR3 loop spans 13 amino acids. The CDR3 DNA reads as TGTGCCAGCAGTTACCGGACAGGGCATGGCTACACCTTC. Protein product: CASSYRTGHGYTF.

This sequence joins TRBV7-2 and TRBJ1-1, with TRBD1 matching 8 bases. The V segment lost 1 base and the J segment 3 bases; nucleotides outside the gene matches: 7. Germline lookup yields CDR1 SGHTA and CDR2 FQGNSA. This CDR3 region has 16 residues. CDR3 in amino acids: CASSLEGLDRDTEAFF. CDR3 DNA sequence: TGTGCCAGCAGCTTAGAGGGTCTGGACAGGGACACTGAAGCTTTCTTT.

The V gene is TRBV7-9, the J gene TRBJ1-1, with TRBD1 identical over 9 bases. Unmatched junction bases numbered 8, after V lost 6 bases and J lost 0 bases. CDR1 and CDR2 from the germline V gene are SEHNR and FQNEAQ (reference sequence). The CDR3 loop spans 16 amino acids. CDR3 nucleotides: TGTGCCAGCAGAGCCGGACAGGGGCTTATGAACACTGAAGCTTTCTTT. Translated: CASRAGQGLMNTEAFF.

This clone showed up just once. The rearrangement links TRBV28 to TRBJ2-1; 9 bases line up with TRBD2. V lost 4 bases, J lost 4 bases, and 8 bases stayed unmatched. This CDR3 is built from 16 residues. The germline V gene has CDR1 MDHEN and CDR2 SYDVKM. The CDR3 DNA is TGTGCCAGCAGTTCTAGCGGGGCATGGCGGTACAATGAGCAGTTCTTC. Its translation is CASSSSGAWRYNEQFF.

The CDR3 coding sequence is TGTGCCAGTAGTGGGGGACTAGCGGGAGGGAACGAGCAGTACTTC. Its translation: CASSGGLAGGNEQYF. This chain uses TRBV19 with TRBJ2-7; TRBD2 aligns across 16 bases. V dropped 5 bases and J dropped 5; count of bases not matched to a gene: 3. Germline loops: CDR1 LNHDA, CDR2 SQIVND (reference sequence). The CDR3 runs 15 residues. Filled out from reference TRBV19 and TRBJ2-7, the complete variable domain reads DGGITQSPKYLFRKEGQNVTLSCEQNLNHDAMYWYRQDPGQGLRLIYYSQIVNDFQKGDIAEGYSVSREKKESFPLTVTSAQKNPTAFYLCASSGGLAGGNEQYFGPGTRLTVT.

The chain has TRBV7-9 and TRBJ1-6; D remains ambiguous. CDR1 and CDR2 (germline): SEHNR, FQNEAQ (reference sequence). V was cut by 1 base and J by 8 bases, with 3 bases left in between. The CDR3 has 12 residues. CDR3 DNA sequence: TGTGCCAGCAGCTTAGGCGATTCACCCCTCCACTTT. Its translation: CASSLGDSPLHF.

CDR3 DNA: TGTGCCAGCAGCGGGGGGACTAGCGGGCGAGGCAATGAGCAGTTCTTC. It specifies CASSGGTSGRGNEQFF. The chain joins TRBV7-6 to TRBJ2-1, with 12 bases that match TRBD2. V shed 5 bases, J shed 6 bases, and the junction held 8 bases outside the gene matches. This CDR3 has 16 residues. CDR1 and CDR2 from the germline V gene are SGHVS and FNYEAQ.

CDR3 nucleotides: TGTGCCAGCAGTCAAAGCGGGAGGGCCCTCCGTTTGGACAAAAACATTCAGTACTTC. This gives the protein CASSQSGRALRLDKNIQYF. V gene TRBV6-6 combines with J gene TRBJ2-4; 10 bases are a match to TRBD2. Trimming took 5 bases from V and 3 from J; bases not matched to a gene: 16. Germline values: CDR1 MNHNY, CDR2 SVGAGI (reference sequence). This CDR3 has 19 residues.

The chain employs TRBV7-2 and TRBJ1-3; D is undetermined. Germline assignment: CDR1 SGHTA and CDR2 FQGNSA. The V gene lost 5 bases and the J gene lost 2 bases, with 13 bases spanning the gap. The CDR3 runs 15 residues. The CDR3, as DNA: TGTGCCAGCAGCCCCCGGTCCGAGGCTGGAAACACCATATATTTT. Protein product: CASSPRSEAGNTIYF.

This clone was counted only a few times. This chain connects TRBV5-6 to TRBJ1-1, with 8 positions matching TRBD1. The ends lost 2 bases at V and 9 bases at J; junction bases unmatched: 6. Germline lookup yields CDR1 SGHDT and CDR2 YYEEEE. This CDR3 region has 13 residues. The CDR3 nucleotides read TGTGCCAGCAGCTTTGTGAGACAGGGGAAAGCTTTCTTT. As protein: CASSFVRQGKAFF.

The chain links TRBV5-1 to TRBJ1-4, with 7 bases aligning to TRBD1. After removal of 4 bases from V and 11 bases from J, the junction contained 14 bases not matched to a gene. CDR3 length: 15 residues. CDR1 and CDR2 (germline): SGHRS, YFSETQ. This chain's CDR3 is CASSTPDRIVEKLFF. The CDR3 nucleotides are TGCGCCAGCAGCACCCCGGACAGGATAGTAGAGAAACTGTTTTTT.

The chain employs TRBV3-1 (or the pseudogene TRBV3-2) and TRBJ2-1, with TRBD2 identical over 12 bases. The V gene's germline CDR1 is LGHDT and CDR2 YNNKEL (reference sequence). V trimming: 0 bases; J trimming: 5 bases; junction bases outside the gene matches: 14. The CDR3 has 20 amino acids. CDR3: CASSQDPLLAGGPGHNEQFF. The CDR3 DNA is TGTGCCAGCAGCCAAGATCCCCTGCTAGCGGGAGGGCCGGGACACAATGAGCAGTTCTTC.

The V and J genes are TRBV7-2 and TRBJ2-3; 10 bases match TRBD1. V gave up 4 bases and J gave up 2 bases; unmatched junction bases: 3. The CDR3 contains 15 residues. Germline CDR1 and CDR2: SGHTA and FQGNSA. The CDR3 nucleotides are TGTGCCAGCAGCTCCGGGACAGGGGTCACAGATACGCAGTATTTT. This gives the protein CASSSGTGVTDTQYF.

The chain couples TRBV27 to TRBJ1-5, with D possibly being TRBD1 (6 bases). CDR1 and CDR2 from the germline V gene are MNHEY and SMNVEV (reference sequence). Trimming pared 10 bases from V and 4 bases from J, leaving 17 bases between. The CDR3 runs 14 residues. CDR3 sequence reads: CATGRGTGNQPQHF. CDR3 nucleotides: TGTGCCACGGGTAGGGGGACGGGGAATCAGCCCCAGCATTTT.

This sequence joins TRBV7-2 and TRBJ2-1; D unclear. Trimming stripped 3 bases from V and 10 bases from J, with 10 bases between. The length of the CDR3 is 12 residues. Per germline, CDR1 SGHTA and CDR2 FQGNSA. CDR3 sequence (DNA): TGTGCCAGCAGCTTTGACAAGACCGAGCAGTTCTTC. Translated, it gives CASSFDKTEQFF.

The CDR3, as DNA: TGTGCCAGCAGCTTGGCGCGAGGACAGGCCTTTAACTATGGCTACACCTTC. Protein: CASSLARGQAFNYGYTF. V usage is TRBV7-2 and J usage is TRBJ1-2; 7 bases map to TRBD1. The CDR3 covers 17 residues. Germline V gives CDR1 SGHTA, CDR2 FQGNSA. The J segment lost 1 base and the V segment lost 3 bases, leaving 11 bases of the junction unmatched.

This clone was found many times. J is TRBJ2-7 and V is TRBV5-4; 7 nucleotides align to TRBD1. V was pared by 4 bases and J by 5 bases, with 3 bases of the junction left unmatched. CDR1 SGHNT and CDR2 YYREEE come from the germline V gene (reference sequence). The CDR3 covers 12 residues. The CDR3, as DNA: TGTGCCAGCAGCCCACAGGGGCACGAGCAGTACTTC. This translates into CASSPQGHEQYF.

The chain couples TRBV5-4 to TRBJ2-3, with 7 nucleotides matching TRBD2. Germline V gene data show CDR1 as SGHNT and CDR2 as YYREEE (reference sequence). Trimming cost V 4 bases and J 2 bases; bases outside gene matches: 10. This CDR3 spans 16 amino acids. In DNA form, the CDR3 reads TGTGCCAGCAGCCCCTCCGCGGGAGCCTTCACAGATACGCAGTATTTT. It yields the protein CASSPSAGAFTDTQYF.

CDR3 amino acids: CASSLYRLSKETQYF. In nucleotides, the CDR3 is TGTGCCAGCAGCTTATATCGGTTGTCTAAAGAGACCCAGTACTTC. The chain is built from TRBV11-2 and TRBJ2-5, with unresolved D. CDR1 and CDR2 (germline): SGHAT, FQNNGV. V lost 2 bases, J lost 3 bases, and 13 bases lay in between. The CDR3 has 15 amino acids.